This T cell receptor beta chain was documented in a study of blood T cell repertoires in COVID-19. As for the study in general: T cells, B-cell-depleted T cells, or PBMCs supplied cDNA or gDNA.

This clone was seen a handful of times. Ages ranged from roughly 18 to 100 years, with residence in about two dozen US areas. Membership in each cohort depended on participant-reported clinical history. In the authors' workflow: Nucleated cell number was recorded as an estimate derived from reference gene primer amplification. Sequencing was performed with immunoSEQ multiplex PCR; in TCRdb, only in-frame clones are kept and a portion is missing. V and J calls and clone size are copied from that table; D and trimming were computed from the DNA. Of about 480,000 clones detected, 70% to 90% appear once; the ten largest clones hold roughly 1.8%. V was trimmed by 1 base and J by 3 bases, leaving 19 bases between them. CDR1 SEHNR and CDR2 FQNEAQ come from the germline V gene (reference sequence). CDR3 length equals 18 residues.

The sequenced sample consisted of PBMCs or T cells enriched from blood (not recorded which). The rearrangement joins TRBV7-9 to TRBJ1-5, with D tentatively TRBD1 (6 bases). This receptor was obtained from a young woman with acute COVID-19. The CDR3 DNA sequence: TGTGCCAGCAGCTTAGTACCTCGGGACACCCTGCCCAATCAGCCCCAGCATTTT. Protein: CASSLVPRDTLPNQPQHF. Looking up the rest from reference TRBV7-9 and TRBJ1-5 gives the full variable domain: DTGVSQNPRHKITKRGQNVTFRCDPISEHNRLYWYRQTLGQGPEFLTYFQNEAQLEKSRLLSDRFSAERPKGSFSTLEIQRTEQGDSAMYLCASSLVPRDTLPNQPQHFGDGTRLSIL.